This T cell receptor beta chain was obtained from a study of T-cell memory formation after mild COVID-19. Study observations and caveats: Memory from before infection featured some responding clones, which suggests cross-reactive memory joined. Day 37-peaking second-wave clones had unconfirmed SARS-CoV-2 specificity. The study found contracting CD4+ clones mainly in CM and EM and contracting CD8+ clones in EMRA.

This clonotype appeared many times. Its antigen is still unknown. TCR alpha and TCR beta cDNA libraries carrying sample barcodes and UMIs came from 5'RACE with constant-segment primers. TCRdb called the 5' RACE reads again in MiXCR, with one record for every CDR3 protein. Among 350,000 or so distinct CDR3 sequences listed, 10% to 15% were seen once. With 7 bases removed from V and 6 bases from J, the gap between germline ends came to 12 bases. This CDR3 comprises 13 residues. The germline V gene has CDR1 MNHEY and CDR2 SVGAGI. The sequenced sample consisted of PBMCs or a T cell subset sorted from them (not recorded which). The V and J genes are TRBV6-5 and TRBJ2-2, with a weak D call TRBD2 (6 bases). The sequence was collected from a man aged 18 to 29 who had mild COVID-19 (a few samples of this study predate the infection). Cell type and time point are not known. For the CDR3, the DNA is TGTGCCAGCACCTACGGGAGTCCCGGGGAGCTGTTTTTT. This codes for CASTYGSPGELFF.